The 30 T cell receptor beta chains below were found in one sample sequenced in a study of T cell changes during pregnancy in multiple sclerosis. Some clones are missing from TCRdb's copy, which holds only in-frame ones; the method was immunoSEQ multiplex PCR. The data contain approximately 49,000 clones, roughly 90% of them singletons. Sequences were derived from peripheral blood, sampled after pregnancy. The receptors here all came from a female donor in good health, enrolled as a control in a pregnancy study.

V is TRBV2 and J is TRBJ2-2, with 10 bases aligning to TRBD1. Trimming removed 6 bases from V and 5 bases from J; junction bases left unmatched: 6. The CDR3 loop spans 15 amino acids. Germline CDR1 reads SNHLY; CDR2 reads FYNNEI. In DNA form, the CDR3 reads TGTGCCAGCAGGGGGACAGGGGTAGAGACCGGGGAGCTGTTTTTT. It translates to CASRGTGVETGELFF.

The chain is built from TRBV18 and TRBJ2-3, with 8 bases fitting TRBD2. CDR3 length equals 16 residues. The ends lost 6 bases at V and 1 base at J; junction bases unmatched: 9. Germline lookup yields CDR1 KGHSH and CDR2 LQKENI. DNA for the CDR3: TGTGCCAGCTCCCCGGGAGGGAGTAGTGGCACAGATACGCAGTATTTT. It encodes CASSPGGSSGTDTQYF.

The chain couples TRBV2 to TRBJ1-2; D perhaps matches TRBD1 (5 bases). This CDR3 is 14 amino acids long. Trimming stripped 1 base from V and 7 bases from J, with 13 bases between. Germline CDR1 and CDR2: SNHLY and FYNNEI. CDR3 coding DNA: TGTGCCAGCAGTGAAGTAAGGGGCGAAGGTGGCTACACCTTC. It specifies CASSEVRGEGGYTF.

This rearrangement joins TRBV10-3 to TRBJ1-5; D not certain. The germline V and J ends were trimmed by 0 bases and 10 bases, with 13 bases remaining between them. The CDR3 totals 14 residues. Germline-derived CDR1 and CDR2 are ENHRY and SYGVKD. For the CDR3, the DNA is TGTGCCATCAGTGAGTCGAGTGTCCCCGGTCCCCAGCATTTT. Encoded protein: CAISESSVPGPQHF.

This clone was seen just once. V gene TRBV7-8 combines with J gene TRBJ2-7, with 8 bases lining up with TRBD2. Germline V CDR1 and CDR2: SGHVS, FQNEAQ. V lost 5 bases to trimming and J lost 2 bases; unmatched junction nucleotides: 8. The CDR3 loop spans 15 amino acids. The CDR3 sequence is CASSVPSGSTYEQYF. CDR3 nucleotide sequence: TGTGCCAGCAGCGTACCTAGCGGGTCGACCTACGAGCAGTACTTC. The whole variable domain, filled in from reference TRBV7-8 and TRBJ2-7, reads GAGVSQSPRYKVAKRGQDVALRCDPISGHVSLFWYQQALGQGPEFLTYFQNEAQLDKSGLPSDRFFAERPEGSVSTLKIQRTQQEDSAVYLCASSVPSGSTYEQYFGPGTRLTVT.

The J gene is TRBJ1-4, the V gene TRBV7-8, with 10 bases identical to TRBD1. In germline, CDR1 is SGHVS, CDR2 FQNEAQ. The CDR3 consists of 15 residues. V lost 0 bases to trimming and J lost 11 bases; unmatched junction nucleotides: 6. The chain's CDR3 is CASSLATGGQEKLFF. CDR3 sequence (DNA): TGTGCCAGCAGCTTAGCGACAGGGGGCCAAGAGAAACTGTTTTTT.

The rearrangement joins TRBV6-5 to TRBJ1-3; 7 bases match TRBD1. Germline V gene lookup returns CDR1 MNHEY and CDR2 SVGAGI. V shed 6 bases, J shed 3 bases, and the junction held 5 bases outside the gene matches. The CDR3 is 14 residues long. The CDR3 sequence is CASSRQGGGNTIYF. The DNA for the CDR3 is TGTGCCAGCAGCAGACAGGGAGGTGGAAACACCATATATTTT.

V usage is TRBV19 and J usage is TRBJ1-1; a weak D match, TRBD1 (6 bases). Per the germline V gene, CDR1 is LNHDA and CDR2 is SQIVND (reference sequence). V lost 8 bases and J lost 2, with 18 bases in between. The CDR3 spans 15 residues. CDR3 in DNA: TGTGCCAGTCTCGTAGGTCCAGGGGTCAACACTGAAGCTTTCTTT. Its protein is CASLVGPGVNTEAFF. The complete variable domain, with remaining parts taken from reference TRBV19 and TRBJ1-1, reads DGGITQSPKYLFRKEGQNVTLSCEQNLNHDAMYWYRQDPGQGLRLIYYSQIVNDFQKGDIAEGYSVSREKKESFPLTVTSAQKNPTAFYLCASLVGPGVNTEAFFGQGTRLTVV.

The V gene is TRBV6-1, the J gene TRBJ1-1; TRBD1 might be the D (5 bases). Looked up from germline, CDR1 is MNHNS and CDR2 is SASEGT. Trimming stripped 6 bases from V and 0 bases from J, with 8 bases between. CDR3 length equals 13 residues. CDR3 residues: CASRATVNTEAFF. The CDR3 coding sequence is TGTGCCAGCAGAGCGACAGTGAACACTGAAGCTTTCTTT.

The V call is TRBV5-4, the J call TRBJ2-7; possibly TRBD2 for D (5 bases). The ends were cut back, 4 bases at V and 0 bases at J, with 17 bases in the middle. CDR1 and CDR2 (germline): SGHNT, YYREEE (reference sequence). This CDR3 is built from 16 residues. As DNA, the CDR3 is TGTGCCAGCAGCCTAACTGGTCGGGGTAGCTCCTACGAGCAGTACTTC. Translating it yields CASSLTGRGSSYEQYF.

The chain couples TRBV6-1 to TRBJ2-7; 8 nucleotides align to TRBD1. Germline V gene sequence: CDR1 MNHNS, CDR2 SASEGT. This CDR3 comprises 14 residues. With V trimmed by 1 base and J by 1 base, 0 bases remained unmatched. CDR3 sequence: CASSEGTGSYEQYF. The DNA for the CDR3 is TGTGCCAGCAGTGAAGGGACAGGGTCCTACGAGCAGTACTTC.

This clone has more than one count but fewer than ten. V and J are TRBV10-1 and TRBJ1-5, with 9 bases that match TRBD1. Germline CDR1 is WNHNN and CDR2 is SYGVQD (reference sequence). The CDR3 contains 18 residues. The V segment lost 3 bases and the J segment 0 bases; nucleotides outside the gene matches: 9. This CDR3 is CASSDAWTGAYSNQPQHF. In DNA form, the CDR3 reads TGCGCCAGCAGTGACGCTTGGACAGGGGCTTATAGCAATCAGCCCCAGCATTTT.

V is TRBV2 and J is TRBJ2-7; TRBD2 aligns across 10 bases. Germline CDR1 and CDR2: SNHLY and FYNNEI. V shed 6 bases, J shed 3 bases, and the junction held 17 bases outside the gene matches. This CDR3 contains 18 residues. CDR3 amino acids: CASSPFRPASGGLYEQYF. CDR3 bases: TGTGCCAGCAGCCCTTTTCGCCCTGCTAGCGGGGGCCTCTACGAGCAGTACTTC. The variable domain in full, completed from reference TRBV2 and TRBJ2-7, reads EPEVTQTPSHQVTQMGQEVILRCVPISNHLYFYWYRQILGQKVEFLVSFYNNEISEKSEIFDDQFSVERPDGSNFTLKIRSTKLEDSAMYFCASSPFRPASGGLYEQYFGPGTRLTVT.

In its sample, this clone was seen a few times. This chain connects TRBV6-6 to TRBJ2-7; D not certain. The CDR3 is made up of 12 amino acids. The germline CDR1 and CDR2 sequences are MNHNY and SVGAGI (reference sequence). The V and J ends lost 6 bases and 9 bases respectively, with 15 bases between them. The CDR3 nucleotides read TGTGCCAGCAGCCAGGCCGTGGAAGTGCAGTACTTC. It codes for CASSQAVEVQYF.

This clone was observed a few times. The chain has TRBV6-1 and TRBJ2-2; D is perhaps TRBD2 (5 bases). Trimming removed 4 bases at V and 5 bases at J, with 8 bases between. CDR3 length: 13 residues. Looked up from germline, CDR1 is MNHNS and CDR2 is SASEGT. The CDR3 protein is CASSVRETGELFF. CDR3 in DNA: TGTGCCAGCAGTGTAAGGGAGACCGGGGAGCTGTTTTTT.

The chain couples TRBV13 to TRBJ2-7; the D gene is possibly TRBD1 (6 bases). This CDR3 is 13 amino acids long. Trimming removed 6 bases from V and 2 bases from J, with 11 bases in between. From germline, CDR1 is PRHDT and CDR2 FYEKMQ (reference sequence). The CDR3 is CASSPPGAYEQYF. The DNA for the CDR3 is TGTGCCAGCAGTCCCCCAGGGGCCTACGAGCAGTACTTC.

The chain has TRBV27 and TRBJ1-1; D not resolved. Trimming removed 3 bases from V and 0 bases from J, with 14 bases in between. The CDR3 runs 16 residues. CDR1 and CDR2 (germline): MNHEY, SMNVEV (reference sequence). CDR3 sequence reads: CASSFLGDGMNTEAFF. The CDR3 DNA sequence: TGTGCCAGCAGTTTTCTCGGAGACGGGATGAACACTGAAGCTTTCTTT.

The chain uses TRBV7-2 and TRBJ1-4, with 8 bases that match TRBD1. CDR1 SGHTA and CDR2 FQGNSA come from the germline V gene. CDR3 length: 14 amino acids. J gave up 5 bases and V 3 bases, and 2 bases lay outside the gene matches. CDR3 nucleotide sequence: TGTGCCAGCAGCTTGGACAGGGCAAATGAAAAACTGTTTTTT. It encodes CASSLDRANEKLFF.

This clone has only a few counts. The genes are TRBV30 and TRBJ1-6; the match to TRBD1 covers 8 bases. This CDR3 contains 13 residues. Unmatched junction bases numbered 7, after V lost 5 bases and J lost 10 bases. Germline V gene data show CDR1 as GTSNPN and CDR2 as SVGIG (reference sequence). As DNA, the CDR3 is TGTGCCTGGGGACAGGGAGGAGGATCACCCCTCCACTTT. Encoded protein: CAWGQGGGSPLHF.

The rearrangement joins TRBV28 to TRBJ2-1; weak D call: TRBD1 (5 bases). The germline V gene encodes CDR1 MDHEN and CDR2 SYDVKM. The CDR3 runs to 14 residues. Trimming stripped 3 bases from V and 10 bases from J, with 16 bases between. CDR3 amino acids: CASSFGALGVEQFF. In DNA form, the CDR3 reads TGTGCCAGCAGTTTTGGGGCACTTGGGGTGGAGCAGTTCTTC.

The chain has TRBV5-1 and TRBJ2-1, with TRBD2 identical over 13 bases. This CDR3 contains 15 residues. Germline values: CDR1 SGHRS, CDR2 YFSETQ. The V gene end was trimmed by 5 bases and the J gene end by 9 bases; junction bases not matched to a gene: 8. The chain's CDR3 is CASREGLAGTAEQFF. CDR3 DNA sequence: TGCGCCAGCAGGGAGGGACTAGCGGGAACCGCTGAGCAGTTCTTC.

This chain joins TRBV5-1 and TRBJ2-2; possibly TRBD2 for D (6 bases). The CDR3 sequence is 18 residues long. Trimming stripped 4 bases from V and 2 bases from J, with 21 bases between. Germline assignment: CDR1 SGHRS and CDR2 YFSETQ. DNA for the CDR3: TGCGCCAGCAGCCATCGGAGGGTTGCCGCGGGTAACACCGGGGAGCTGTTTTTT. Its protein product is CASSHRRVAAGNTGELFF. Based on the CDR3 plus reference TRBV5-1 and TRBJ2-2, the full variable domain is KAGVTQTPRYLIKTRGQQVTLSCSPISGHRSVSWYQQTPGQGLQFLFEYFSETQRNKGNFPGRFSGRQFSNSRSEMNVSTLELGDSALYLCASSHRRVAAGNTGELFFGEGSRLTVL.

The V and J genes are TRBV6-5 and TRBJ1-2; D is undetermined. Trimming cost V 2 bases and J 0 bases, with 13 bases left between them. Germline assignment: CDR1 MNHEY and CDR2 SVGAGI. The CDR3 totals 16 residues. CDR3 sequence: CASSYDPGPSNYGYTF. In DNA, the CDR3 is TGTGCCAGCAGTTACGACCCAGGCCCGTCTAACTATGGCTACACCTTC.

This rearrangement joins TRBV9 to TRBJ2-3; D is possibly TRBD1 (6 bases). The CDR3 totals 16 residues. The V end was cut by 1 base, the J end by 0 bases, with 12 bases between. Germline V gene lookup returns CDR1 SGDLS and CDR2 YYNGEE. The CDR3 nucleotides read TGTGCCAGCAGCGTATTCCAGGGGCGTAGCACAGATACGCAGTATTTT. Its translation is CASSVFQGRSTDTQYF.

The rearrangement links TRBV29-1 to TRBJ1-1, with D perhaps matching TRBD1 (6 bases). The CDR3 covers 13 residues. V was clipped by 8 bases and J by 7 bases, with 20 bases between them. The V gene's germline CDR1 is SQVTM and CDR2 ANQGSEA. CDR3 amino acids: CSCLWGGDNEAFF. In DNA, the CDR3 is TGCAGCTGTTTGTGGGGGGGCGATAATGAAGCTTTCTTT.

This clone was observed a single time. This chain links TRBV27 with TRBJ2-4; TRBD1 matches 9 bases. This CDR3 is built from 17 residues. CDR1 and CDR2 (germline): MNHEY, SMNVEV (reference sequence). V gave up 5 bases and J gave up 1 base; unmatched junction bases: 9. The CDR3 region has the DNA TGTGCCAGCAGTCCCGGGACAGGGTATGAGGCCAAAAACATTCAGTACTTC. Residues: CASSPGTGYEAKNIQYF.

This chain links TRBV7-7 with TRBJ2-7; 10 bases are shared with TRBD1. Germline V gene sequence: CDR1 SSHAT, CDR2 FNYEAQ (reference sequence). V was clipped by 2 bases and J by 0 bases; unmatched bases: 1. The CDR3 extends over 15 amino acids. The CDR3 DNA is TGTGCCAGCAGCTTAAGGACAGGGGGCTCCTACGAGCAGTACTTC. It translates to CASSLRTGGSYEQYF.

The chain carries TRBV6-6 and TRBJ2-1; no firm D call. Germline lookup yields CDR1 MNHNY and CDR2 SVGAGI (reference sequence). The V end lost 8 bases, the J end lost 0 bases, and 8 bases lay between the germline ends. CDR3 length: 13 residues. The CDR3 DNA reads TGTGCCAGCCGGTATAGCTCCTACAATGAGCAGTTCTTC. Translated: CASRYSSYNEQFF.

The chain carries TRBV7-3 and TRBJ2-2; D call uncertain. Trimming left V 6 bases short and J 5 bases short, with 7 bases between. CDR3 length: 12 residues. CDR1 and CDR2 from the germline V gene are SGHTA and FQGTGA. CDR3 protein: CASSSYTGELFF. DNA for the CDR3: TGTGCCAGCAGTTCCTATACCGGGGAGCTGTTTTTT.

The chain employs TRBV5-4 and TRBJ2-2; 9 nucleotides line up with TRBD2. The CDR3 totals 16 residues. Germline V lookup: CDR1 SGHNT, CDR2 YYREEE (reference sequence). V dropped 2 bases and J dropped 4; count of bases not matched to a gene: 6. Here the CDR3 DNA reads TGTGCCAGCAGCTTAGTAGCGGGAGTAGGCACCGGGGAGCTGTTTTTT. Amino acid sequence: CASSLVAGVGTGELFF.